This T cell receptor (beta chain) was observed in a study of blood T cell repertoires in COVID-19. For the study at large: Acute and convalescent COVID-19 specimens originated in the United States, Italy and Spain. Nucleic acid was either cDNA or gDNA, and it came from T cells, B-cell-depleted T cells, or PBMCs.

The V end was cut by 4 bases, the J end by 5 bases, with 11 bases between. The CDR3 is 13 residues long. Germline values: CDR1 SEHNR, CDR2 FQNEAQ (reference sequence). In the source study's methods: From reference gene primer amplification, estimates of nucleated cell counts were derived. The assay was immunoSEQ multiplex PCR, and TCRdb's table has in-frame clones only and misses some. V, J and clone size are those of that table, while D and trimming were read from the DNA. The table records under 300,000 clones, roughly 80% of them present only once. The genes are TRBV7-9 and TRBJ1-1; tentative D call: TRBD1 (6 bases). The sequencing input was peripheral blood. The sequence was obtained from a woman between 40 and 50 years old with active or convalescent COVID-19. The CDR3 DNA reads TGTGCCAGCAGCTCGTTTAGGGGGACTGAAGCTTTCTTT. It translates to CASSSFRGTEAFF.